The entry that follows covers one T cell receptor beta chain sequence. The data were obtained in a study of control samples from healthy donors and cancer patients. Sequencing used immunoSEQ multiplex PCR; TCRdb keeps in-frame clones, though not all of them. The sample records tens of thousands of clones, approximately 80% being singletons. The germline CDR1 and CDR2 sequences are ENHRY and SYGVKD. This CDR3 is built from 16 residues. The germline V and J ends were trimmed by 6 bases and 2 bases, with 20 bases remaining between them. What was sequenced was PBMCs. This receptor was obtained from a man between 60 and 75 years old with head and neck cancer. J is TRBJ2-7 and V is TRBV10-3, with D tentatively TRBD2 (5 bases). CDR3 bases: TGTGCCATCAGCTTACCTTTAGGGAGATCGACCTACGAGCAGTACTTC. This translates into CAISLPLGRSTYEQYF.